Included here is one TCR beta chain sequence, with context. The authors' processing: Scientists estimated how many nucleated cells there were by amplifying reference gene primers. The data were produced by immunoSEQ multiplex PCR, yet TCRdb's version contains in-frame clones alone and is incomplete. D and trimming come from the DNA, and the V and J calls and clone size come from that table. Counted here are about 76,000 clones, around 82% occurring once; the ten biggest clones make up around 16%. The data derive from a study of blood T cell repertoires in COVID-19. The CDR3 loop spans 17 amino acids. V dropped 4 bases and J dropped 3 bases, with 19 bases sitting between them. Germline CDR1 reads SGHTA; CDR2 reads FQGNSA.

This chain connects TRBV7-2 to TRBJ2-1; a weak D match, TRBD2 (6 bases). The sequenced sample was peripheral blood. The source of this sequence is a human donor in a cohort sampled during active COVID-19. The CDR3 loop is CASSSNTPWEVYNEQFF. The CDR3 nucleotides read TGTGCCAGCAGCTCAAATACCCCATGGGAGGTCTACAATGAGCAGTTCTTC.